This T cell receptor beta chain was identified during a study of immune cell composition in non-small cell lung cancer. About the study: Lung adenocarcinoma or squamous carcinoma made up most tumours.

Comment on this clone: Antigen: not known.

The V gene end was trimmed by 4 bases and the J gene end by 5 bases; junction bases not matched to a gene: 7. The CDR3 has 15 residues. Germline V lookup: CDR1 KGHSH, CDR2 LQKENI. Study-wide findings and caveats: Adenocarcinomas with higher top tumour-associated clone frequency had more reactive TILs. Clones >0.5% enriched in tumour were rarer in adenocarcinoma (approximately 33%) than squamous (approximately 80%).

Profiling relied on immunoSEQ multiplex PCR, and the TCRdb table lists in-frame clones only, not all of them. The sample consists of approximately 11,000 clones, about 60% of them appearing once. The receptor was isolated from a human donor with non-small cell lung cancer. Input material: lung tumor tissue. The V call is TRBV18, the J call TRBJ2-7, with TRBD1 identical over 11 bases. The CDR3 sequence is CASSRAGTGGHEQYF. The CDR3 bases are TGTGCCAGCTCACGAGCCGGGACAGGGGGTCACGAGCAGTACTTC. The full variable domain, completed using reference TRBV18 and TRBJ2-7, is NAGVMQNPRHLVRRRGQEARLRCSPMKGHSHVYWYRQLPEEGLKFMVYLQKENIIDESGMPKERFSAEFPKEGPSILRIQQVVRGDSAAYFCASSRAGTGGHEQYFGPGTRLTVT.